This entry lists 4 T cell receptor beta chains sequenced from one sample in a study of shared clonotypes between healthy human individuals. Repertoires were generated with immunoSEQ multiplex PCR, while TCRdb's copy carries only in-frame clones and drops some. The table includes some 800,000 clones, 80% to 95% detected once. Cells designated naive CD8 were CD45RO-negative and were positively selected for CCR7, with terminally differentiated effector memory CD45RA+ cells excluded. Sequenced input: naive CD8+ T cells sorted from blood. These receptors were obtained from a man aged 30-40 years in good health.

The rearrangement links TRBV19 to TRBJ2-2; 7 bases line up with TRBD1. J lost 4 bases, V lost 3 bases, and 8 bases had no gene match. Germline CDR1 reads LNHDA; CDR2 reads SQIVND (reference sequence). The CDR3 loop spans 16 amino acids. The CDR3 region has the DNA TGTGCCAGTAGTATCCCGGTCGACAGGGCCACCGGGGAGCTGTTTTTT. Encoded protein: CASSIPVDRATGELFF.

CDR3 nucleotides: TGTGCCAGCTCGGACAGGGGGGGGCGCTTCCACAATGAGCAGTTCTTC. This encodes CASSDRGGRFHNEQFF. The chain couples TRBV28 to TRBJ2-1; 10 bases agree with TRBD1. V shed 8 bases and J 5 bases; nucleotides not matched to a gene: 12. Germline V gives CDR1 MDHEN, CDR2 SYDVKM. CDR3 length equals 16 residues.

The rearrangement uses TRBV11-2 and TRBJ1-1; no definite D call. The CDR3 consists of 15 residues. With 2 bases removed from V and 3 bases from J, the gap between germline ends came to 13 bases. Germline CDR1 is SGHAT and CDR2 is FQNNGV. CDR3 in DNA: TGTGCCAGCAGCTTATTAGGTCCTGACTACACTGAAGCTTTCTTT. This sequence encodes CASSLLGPDYTEAFF.

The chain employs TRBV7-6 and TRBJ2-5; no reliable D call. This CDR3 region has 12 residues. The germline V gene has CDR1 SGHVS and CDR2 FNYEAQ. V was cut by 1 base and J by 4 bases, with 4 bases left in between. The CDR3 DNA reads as TGTGCCAGCAGCTTAGGGGCAGAGACCCAGTACTTC. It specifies CASSLGAETQYF.